This T cell receptor (beta chain) was observed in a study of blood T cell repertoires in COVID-19. Categorization into cohorts depended on clinical history that participants reported. The CDR3 contains 15 residues. Germline CDR1 MNHNS, CDR2 SASEGT. With 2 bases clipped from V and 4 bases from J, the junction kept 5 bases outside the gene matches. Source study methods: Reference gene primers were amplified, and this amplification served to estimate nucleated cell counts. Clones were sequenced by immunoSEQ multiplex PCR, and TCRdb holds only the in-frame ones, with some missing. D and trimming were read from the DNA, whereas the V and J calls and clone size are those reported in that table. The sample lists about 270,000 clones, roughly 90% seen once, with about 3% in the top ten.

The origin of this receptor is a woman aged 50 to 60 who had recovered from COVID-19. The specimen was PBMCs or T cells enriched from blood (not recorded which). The chain has TRBV6-1 and TRBJ1-5; 7 bases match TRBD1. CDR3 sequence (DNA): TGTGCCAGCAGTGAAACATTGACAGGGAATCAGCCCCAGCATTTT. This gives the protein CASSETLTGNQPQHF.